This TCR beta chain was profiled in a study of human thymus T cells. Notes on the study in general: As related research reported, thymic repertoires overlapped highly among unrelated individuals. Gene usage (both V and J) appeared biased in thymic and blood repertoires.

Points on this clone: The target antigen is unknown.

This table comes from immunoSEQ multiplex PCR, and its TCRdb copy is limited to in-frame clones, with some not included. The repertoire holds 55,000 to 85,000 clones, with around 95% as singletons. Resections removed during corrective heart surgery provided the thymus tissue used. It was healthy Finnish infants having corrective surgery for congenital heart defects who were the donors. This TCR was sampled from a girl under two years old with a congenital heart defect but otherwise immunologically healthy. What was sequenced was thymus tissue.

The chain's CDR3 is CASSLVSGTAPQEQFF. The DNA for the CDR3 is TGTGCCAGCAGCCTAGTTAGCGGGACAGCTCCACAGGAGCAGTTCTTC. The J gene is TRBJ2-1, the V gene TRBV11-1, with TRBD2 as a possible D gene (8 bases). Germline V CDR1 and CDR2: SGHAT, FQDESV (reference sequence). Deletions cut 5 bases from V and 10 bases from J, with 24 bases between. This CDR3 comprises 16 residues.